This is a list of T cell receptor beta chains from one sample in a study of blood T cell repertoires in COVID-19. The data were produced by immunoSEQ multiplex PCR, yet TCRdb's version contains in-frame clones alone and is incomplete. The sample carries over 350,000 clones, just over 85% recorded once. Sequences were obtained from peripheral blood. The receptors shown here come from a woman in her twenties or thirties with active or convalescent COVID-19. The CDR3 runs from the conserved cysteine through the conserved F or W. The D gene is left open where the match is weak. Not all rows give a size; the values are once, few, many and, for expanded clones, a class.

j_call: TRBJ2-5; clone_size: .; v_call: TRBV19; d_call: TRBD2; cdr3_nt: TGTGCCAGTAGTAGTTCTAGCGGGGGAAAAGAGACCCAGTACTTC; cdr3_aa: CASSSSSGGKETQYF
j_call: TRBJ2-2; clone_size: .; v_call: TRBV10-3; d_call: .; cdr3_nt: TGTGCCATCAGTCCCGTAGACACCGGGGAGCTGTTTTTT; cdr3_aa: CAISPVDTGELFF
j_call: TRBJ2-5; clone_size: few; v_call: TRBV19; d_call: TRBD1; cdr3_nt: TGTGCCAGTAGCCAAATCGGACAGGGAGGTACAGAGACCCAGTACTTC; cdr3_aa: CASSQIGQGGTETQYF
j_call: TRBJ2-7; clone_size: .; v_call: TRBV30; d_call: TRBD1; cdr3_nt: TGTGCCTGGAGTGTAGGTTCCGGGACAGGGACTGTCTACGAGCAGTACTTC; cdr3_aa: CAWSVGSGTGTVYEQYF
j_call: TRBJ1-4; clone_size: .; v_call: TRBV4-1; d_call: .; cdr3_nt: TGCGCCAGCTCTATTCAGGGGTCAACTAATGAAAAACTGTTTTTT; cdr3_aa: CASSIQGSTNEKLFF
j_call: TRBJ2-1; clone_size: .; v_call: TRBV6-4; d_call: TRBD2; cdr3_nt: TGTGCCAGCAGTGGGGGACTATTATTAAGCTCCTACAATGAGCAGTTCTTC; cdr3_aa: CASSGGLLLSSYNEQFF
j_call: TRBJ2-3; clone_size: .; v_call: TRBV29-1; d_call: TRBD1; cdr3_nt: TGCAGCGTTGAAGTCCCGGGACAGGGGCAGTATTTT; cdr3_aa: CSVEVPGQGQYF
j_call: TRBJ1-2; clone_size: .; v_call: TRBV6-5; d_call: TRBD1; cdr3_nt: TGTGCCAGCAGTTACTCAGGGACAGAAGCCCTCTATGGCTACACCTTC; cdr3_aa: CASSYSGTEALYGYTF
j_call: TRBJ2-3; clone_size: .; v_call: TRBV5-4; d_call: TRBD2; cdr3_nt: TGTGCCAGCAGCTTTACTAGCGGGACAGATACGCAGTATTTT; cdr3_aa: CASSFTSGTDTQYF
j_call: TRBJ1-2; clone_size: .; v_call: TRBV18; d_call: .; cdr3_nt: TGTGCCAGCTCACCAGGGCAGGGCGAATTCTATGGCTACACCTTC; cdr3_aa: CASSPGQGEFYGYTF